The T cell receptor beta chain under discussion was sequenced for a study of beta chain features in type 1 diabetes. Trimming took 6 bases from V and 10 from J; bases not matched to a gene: 7. Germline lookup yields CDR1 DFQATT and CDR2 SNEGSKA (reference sequence). The length of the CDR3 is 11 residues. The investigators reverse transcribed all of the isolated RNA, so they sequenced expressed TCRB transcripts. The table came from immunoSEQ multiplex PCR; TCRdb's copy has only in-frame clones and leaves some out. The sample has about 620,000 clones, 15% to 19% seen once. In this sample, this clone turned up a few times.

This receptor was obtained from a man aged 18 to 30 in good health. The V and J genes are TRBV20-1 and TRBJ1-1, with 8 nucleotides matching TRBD1. Sequenced: naive CD4+ T cells from blood. CDR3 in amino acids: CSASGQGRAFF. The CDR3, as DNA: TGCAGTGCCAGCGGACAGGGTCGAGCTTTCTTT.